Below, 25 T cell receptor beta chains from the same sample are listed, as sequenced in a study of metastatic and nonmetastatic thyroid tumors (dated by TCRdb to between 2020 and 2021). The library came from PCR. Sequencer: Illumina HiSeq 4000. TCRdb took the public reads, trimmed them with fastp at Q25, ran MiXCR for clone calling and kept in-frame beta chains. Here the sample has around 50,000 clones; roughly 30% occur a single time. Approximately 15% of the sample is taken by the ten largest. None of the patients had been given any treatment before thyroid surgery. The sequenced material came from blood. These receptors originate from a female donor with papillary thyroid cancer or a benign thyroid nodule (not recorded which). Some clones in this sample may be carry-over from other donors' samples.

The rearrangement joins TRBV6-2 or TRBV6-3 to TRBJ2-7; D gene unclear. V was pared by 0 bases and J by 3 bases, with 15 bases between. Germline V CDR1 and CDR2: MNHEY, SVGEGT. The length of the CDR3 is 16 residues. DNA for the CDR3: TGTGCCAGCAGTTACTCGGGGTACTACCAATACTACGAGCAGTACTTC. Its translation is CASSYSGYYQYYEQYF.

V gene TRBV6-1 combines with J gene TRBJ2-7; 12 bases are a match to TRBD1. CDR1 and CDR2 (germline): MNHNS, SASEGT. CDR3 length: 15 amino acids. V dropped 1 base and J dropped 7; count of bases not matched to a gene: 5. The CDR3 here is CASSEVGTGGAEQYF. The CDR3 nucleotides are TGTGCCAGCAGTGAAGTTGGGACAGGGGGCGCGGAGCAGTACTTC.

The table lists this clone with many counts. The rearrangement joins TRBV5-8 to TRBJ2-2; 9 bases are a match to TRBD1. The germline V gene has CDR1 SGHTS and CDR2 YDEGEE. With 4 bases clipped from V and 3 bases from J, the junction kept 4 bases outside the gene matches. The length of the CDR3 is 15 residues. The CDR3 DNA is TGTGCCAGCAGCCACCGGGACAGGGACACCGGGGAGCTGTTTTTT. Its translation is CASSHRDRDTGELFF.

This chain joins TRBV19 and TRBJ2-7; D could derive from TRBD1 or TRBD2 (5 bases each). The CDR3 sequence is 17 residues long. Germline V CDR1 and CDR2: LNHDA, SQIVND (reference sequence). Trimming pared 5 bases from V and 0 bases from J, leaving 20 bases between. CDR3 residues: CASSPRRSGTDSYEQYF. The CDR3 DNA follows: TGTGCCAGTAGTCCACGGAGGTCCGGGACCGACTCCTACGAGCAGTACTTC.

This clone has just a few counts. This chain uses TRBV7-3 with TRBJ2-7; 9 nucleotides agree with TRBD1. Trimming removed 5 bases from V and 6 bases from J; junction bases left unmatched: 11. The V gene's germline CDR1 is SGHTA and CDR2 FQGTGA. CDR3 length equals 15 residues. CDR3 nucleotides: TGTGCCAGCAGCGAGGACAGGGGAGGTTCGGGCGAGCAGTACTTC. It translates to CASSEDRGGSGEQYF.

This clone has only a few counts. This chain joins TRBV12-3 or TRBV12-4 and TRBJ1-5; no clear D. The CDR3 runs 13 residues. V lost 8 bases to trimming and J lost 7 bases, with 15 bases between them. DNA for the CDR3: TGTGCCAGCTACGGAGGCTCGGGCCAGCCCCAGCATTTT. Translating it yields CASYGGSGQPQHF.

This chain uses TRBV5-5 with TRBJ2-7; D might be TRBD2 (6 bases). Per the germline V gene, CDR1 is SGHKS and CDR2 is YYEKEE (reference sequence). V lost 4 bases to trimming and J lost 4 bases, with 9 bases between them. There are 12 residues in the CDR3. The CDR3 here is CASSVSGYEQYF. In DNA, the CDR3 is TGTGCCAGCAGCGTCAGCGGGTACGAGCAGTACTTC.

This clone has just a few counts. V usage is TRBV6-1 and J usage is TRBJ1-4, with D uncertain. V gave up 1 base and J gave up 0 bases, with 6 bases separating them. The germline CDR1 and CDR2 sequences are MNHNS and SASEGT. This CDR3 contains 15 residues. The CDR3: CASSEVTSTNEKLFF. The CDR3 coding sequence is TGTGCCAGCAGTGAAGTCACCTCAACTAATGAAAAACTGTTTTTT.

This clone appeared once. Other DNA sequences in the same sample also yield this CDR3. The V call is TRBV20-1, the J call TRBJ2-7; 12 nucleotides agree with TRBD2. Germline trimming cut 6 bases from V and 3 bases from J; bases unmatched to any gene: 6. This CDR3 comprises 14 residues. CDR1 and CDR2 from the germline V gene are DFQATT and SNEGSKA (reference sequence). The chain's CDR3 is CSAPRTSGNYEQYF. In DNA, the CDR3 is TGCAGTGCCCCCCGGACTAGCGGGAACTACGAGCAGTACTTC.

The chain combines TRBV6-1 with TRBJ2-3; 8 bases are a match to TRBD1. CDR3 length: 14 amino acids. The J segment lost 7 bases and the V segment lost 6 bases, leaving 9 bases of the junction unmatched. Germline V gives CDR1 MNHNS, CDR2 SASEGT. The CDR3 loop reads CASSLSGTGHTQYF. CDR3 coding DNA: TGTGCCAGCAGCCTATCGGGGACAGGCCATACGCAGTATTTT.

The sample holds a few counts of this clone. The V gene is TRBV29-1, the J gene TRBJ2-1, with TRBD2 matching over 10 bases. The CDR3 covers 10 residues. Losses at the gene ends were 7 bases for V and 10 bases for J; bases not matched to a gene: 1. CDR1 SQVTM and CDR2 ANQGSEA come from the germline V gene. CDR3 DNA: TGCAGCGGGGGACTAGCGGAGCAGTTCTTC. Its protein product is CSGGLAEQFF.

CDR3 coding DNA: TGTGCCAGCAGTTACGGCGGTGACTCCTACGAGCAGTACTTC. This sequence encodes CASSYGGDSYEQYF. This chain connects TRBV11-3 to TRBJ2-7, with D hard to call. The CDR3 has 14 residues. V lost 6 bases and J lost 0, with 12 bases in between. Germline V gene lookup returns CDR1 SGHNT and CDR2 YENEEA.

The chain uses TRBV20-1 and TRBJ2-2; 12 bases align to TRBD2. The V gene's germline CDR1 is DFQATT and CDR2 SNEGSKA (reference sequence). After removal of 3 bases from V and 5 bases from J, the junction contained 7 bases not matched to a gene. The CDR3 is made up of 16 amino acids. This chain's CDR3 is CSASLAGGPRTGELFF. The CDR3 DNA reads TGCAGTGCTAGCCTAGCGGGGGGGCCCAGGACCGGGGAGCTGTTTTTT.

The chain is built from TRBV4-3 and TRBJ2-5; D is possibly TRBD1 (6 bases). CDR3 size: 15 residues. Germline V gives CDR1 LGHNA, CDR2 YSLEER. V lost 0 bases, J lost 5 bases, and 13 bases lay in between. Here the CDR3 reads CASSQEGAGWETQYF. The CDR3 region has the DNA TGCGCCAGCAGCCAAGAGGGGGCAGGTTGGGAGACCCAGTACTTC.

The chain joins TRBV5-1 to TRBJ2-3, with a tentative D call TRBD2 (5 bases). The germline V and J ends were trimmed by 1 base and 0 bases, with 9 bases remaining between them. Germline V gene data show CDR1 as SGHRS and CDR2 as YFSETQ. This CDR3 has 15 residues. This CDR3 is CASSLPSTSTDTQYF. CDR3 DNA: TGCGCCAGCAGCTTGCCTAGCACGAGCACAGATACGCAGTATTTT.

The chain employs TRBV28 and TRBJ1-2; D might be TRBD1 (6 bases). The V gene's germline CDR1 is MDHEN and CDR2 SYDVKM. The CDR3 runs to 13 residues. With 8 bases removed from V and 8 bases from J, the gap between germline ends came to 18 bases. The DNA of the CDR3 is TGTGCCAGCCGGGCCGGGGGCGGAAGGGGCTACACCTTC. Its protein is CASRAGGGRGYTF.

This clone was detected a few times. The chain recombines TRBV28 with TRBJ1-1; weak D call: TRBD1 (6 bases). Germline assignment: CDR1 MDHEN and CDR2 SYDVKM. The CDR3 extends over 14 amino acids. The V end was cut by 3 bases, the J end by 6 bases, with 14 bases between. CDR3 amino acids: CASSLLGGRPEAFF. In DNA form, the CDR3 reads TGTGCCAGCAGTTTGCTAGGGGGGAGACCTGAAGCTTTCTTT. Supplemented by reference TRBV28 and TRBJ1-1, the full variable domain reads DVKVTQSSRYLVKRTGEKVFLECVQDMDHENMFWYRQDPGLGLRLIYFSYDVKMKEKGDIPEGYSVSREKKERFSLILESASTNQTSMYLCASSLLGGRPEAFFGQGTRLTVV.

This clone was counted a few times. This rearrangement joins TRBV6-1 to TRBJ2-1; TRBD2 matches at 7 bases. With V trimmed by 6 bases and J by 4 bases, 9 bases remained unmatched. Per the germline V gene, CDR1 is MNHNS and CDR2 is SASEGT. This CDR3 is 15 amino acids long. CDR3 region: CASSGGRAMYNEQFF. CDR3 coding DNA: TGTGCCAGCAGCGGAGGGAGGGCCATGTACAATGAGCAGTTCTTC.

This clone was counted many times. The chain couples TRBV7-2 to TRBJ1-2; possible D gene TRBD1, 6 bases. The CDR3 runs 15 residues. In germline, CDR1 is SGHTA, CDR2 FQGNSA. V lost 0 bases, J lost 2 bases, and 10 bases lay in between. The CDR3 region has the DNA TGTGCCAGCAGCTTAGCCGGGGGCGGCAACTATGGCTACACCTTC. Translating it yields CASSLAGGGNYGYTF.

The chain is built from TRBV6-1 and TRBJ2-3; no clear D gene. Germline lookup yields CDR1 MNHNS and CDR2 SASEGT. This CDR3 has 15 residues. Trimming pared 2 bases from V and 4 bases from J, leaving 13 bases between. CDR3 sequence: CASSESLSRADTQYF. The CDR3 DNA follows: TGTGCCAGCAGTGAATCGCTCAGTAGGGCAGATACGCAGTATTTT.

The chain employs TRBV20-1 and TRBJ1-1, with D maybe TRBD1 (5 bases). The CDR3 runs to 14 residues. V was clipped by 2 bases and J by 0 bases, with 10 bases between them. Germline V gene data show CDR1 as DFQATT and CDR2 as SNEGSKA (reference sequence). The CDR3 reads CSARYGGMNTEAFF. Here the CDR3 DNA reads TGCAGTGCTAGATATGGGGGGATGAACACTGAAGCTTTCTTT.

In this sample, this clone turned up a few times. In DNA form, the CDR3 reads TGTGCCAGCAGTGAAGTTGGTGGACAAGGGGAGACCCAGTACTTC. It translates to CASSEVGGQGETQYF. The V and J genes are TRBV6-1 and TRBJ2-5; TRBD1 is a possible D gene (5 bases). Germline loops: CDR1 MNHNS, CDR2 SASEGT. The V and J ends lost 1 base and 5 bases respectively, with 14 bases between them. The CDR3 is made up of 15 amino acids.

There are a few counts of this clone. This sequence joins TRBV6-6 and TRBJ2-1, with D hard to call. V dropped 2 bases and J dropped 8 bases, with 10 bases sitting between them. The CDR3 covers 13 residues. Germline assignment: CDR1 MNHNY and CDR2 SVGAGI (reference sequence). The CDR3 region is CASSYPATDEQFF. For the CDR3, the DNA is TGTGCCAGCAGTTACCCGGCTACCGATGAGCAGTTCTTC.

The chain combines TRBV20-1 with TRBJ1-2; 7 nucleotides agree with TRBD1. The V gene's germline CDR1 is DFQATT and CDR2 SNEGSKA (reference sequence). The V and J ends lost 0 bases and 0 bases, in that order; junction bases with no gene match: 1. The CDR3 has 14 amino acids. The CDR3: CSARDGQANYGYTF. The CDR3 DNA sequence: TGCAGTGCTAGAGACGGACAGGCTAACTATGGCTACACCTTC.

This clone was recorded a few times. The chain recombines TRBV6-2 or TRBV6-3 with TRBJ2-7; 11 bases map to TRBD1. The V gene end was trimmed by 6 bases and the J gene end by 3 bases; junction bases not matched to a gene: 7. The CDR3 is made up of 15 amino acids. Germline V gene data show CDR1 as MNHEY and CDR2 as SVGEGT. The CDR3 DNA reads as TGTGCCAGCAGATCTGGACAGGGGGCCAACTACGAGCAGTACTTC. Encoded protein: CASRSGQGANYEQYF.